This TCR beta chain came from a study of blood T cell repertoires in COVID-19. Study context: Samples taken during acute and convalescent COVID-19 were collected in the United States, Italy and Spain.

Donors in Cohort 3 counted as recovered after two negative PCRs, clearance, or symptom resolution. How the authors handled the data: By means of reference gene primer amplification, nucleated cell counts were estimated. TCRdb's copy holds only in-frame clones and misses some; the assay was immunoSEQ multiplex PCR. That table is the source of V, J and clone size, and D and trimming were worked out from the DNA. The sample has 370,000 or so clones; 80% to 90% are singletons. The CDR3 has 14 residues. The germline CDR1 and CDR2 sequences are SGHNT and YYREEE (reference sequence). V trimming: 4 bases; J trimming: 8 bases; junction bases outside the gene matches: 11.

The origin of this receptor is a man aged 25 to 40 who had recovered from COVID-19. Sequences were obtained from PBMCs or T cells enriched from blood (not recorded which). V is TRBV5-4 and J is TRBJ2-7, with TRBD1 matching 8 bases. The CDR3 DNA follows: TGTGCCAGCAGCCTTACAGGGGGACCGGGGAAGCAGTACTTC. It translates to CASSLTGGPGKQYF.